The present T cell receptor (beta chain) was sequenced within a study of breast tumors, draining lymph nodes, adjacent tissues. TCRdb re-called the multiplex PCR reads through MiXCR, storing one row per CDR3 protein. Here the sample spans approximately 200,000 distinct CDR3 sequences, approximately 33% being singletons. Axillary draining lymph nodes of breast cancer patients supplied the node samples. This clonotype was seen repeatedly, ten times or more. Its antigen is unidentified. Trimming left V 4 bases short and J 15 bases short, with 17 bases between. The V gene's germline CDR1 is SGHDT and CDR2 YYEEEE. The CDR3 spans 13 residues. Study-wide results and caveats: That most tumor T cells come from lymph nodes remained unproven. Compared with lymph nodes, tumors were less diverse; compared with nontumor tissue, more. Luminal-like breast cancer showed significantly greater tumor-nontumor repertoire similarity than basal-like breast cancer did.

This TCR was sampled from a female donor with breast cancer. Some clones in this sample may be carry-over from other donors' samples. Specimen: axillary lymph node tissue. This chain uses TRBV5-6 with TRBJ1-6; D remains ambiguous. The CDR3 DNA reads as TGTGCCAGCAGCGACCGGGGTGTGGCTCACCTCCACTTT. Its protein is CASSDRGVAHLHF.